This entry concerns a single TCR beta chain. The protocol was immunoSEQ multiplex PCR, while the TCRdb copy is restricted to in-frame clones and leaves out a portion. Here the sample spans about 94,000 clones, around 85% being singletons. The data derive from a study of T cell responses to AZD1222 COVID-19 vaccine. This CDR3 spans 13 amino acids. Trimming cost V 2 bases and J 0 bases, with 4 bases left between them. The germline CDR1 and CDR2 sequences are MDHEN and SYDVKM. The receptor's source is an adult who received the AZD1222 COVID-19 vaccine. This specimen consisted of peripheral blood, obtained 28 days after the second AZD1222 dose. The chain joins TRBV28 to TRBJ2-5, with no clear D. In nucleotides, the CDR3 is TGTGCCAGCAGTTTAAGGAACCAAGAGACCCAGTACTTC. Translating gives CASSLRNQETQYF.